The clone carrying this T cell receptor beta chain was seen a handful of times. Its antigen is unknown. The sample belongs to a study of beta chain features in type 1 diabetes. General study points: When VDJ junctions were examined, type 1 diabetes patients showed fewer insertions and more deletions. Shorter TCRB CDR3s, moderately but significantly so, marked every one of the four CD4+ subsets in Type 1 diabetes patients.

One heparinised draw of blood, averaging roughly 120 mL, came from each donor. Each sorted population was over 98% pure. Every bit of the isolated RNA underwent reverse transcription, so sequencing read expressed TCRB transcripts. The assay was immunoSEQ multiplex PCR, and TCRdb's table has in-frame clones only and misses some. In the table there are around 330,000 clones, about 10% of which are singletons. CDR3 length: 14 amino acids. Germline-derived CDR1 and CDR2 are SGHTA and FQGNSA. The V and J ends lost 2 bases and 6 bases respectively, with 12 bases between them. Sequencing was performed on naive CD4+ T cells from blood. The clonotype was recovered from a woman in her 30s in good health. The V gene is TRBV7-2, the J gene TRBJ2-3; TRBD2 might be the D (6 bases). The chain's CDR3 is CASSLIERVDTQYF. The CDR3 nucleotides are TGTGCCAGCAGCTTAATTGAGCGGGTGGATACGCAGTATTTT.